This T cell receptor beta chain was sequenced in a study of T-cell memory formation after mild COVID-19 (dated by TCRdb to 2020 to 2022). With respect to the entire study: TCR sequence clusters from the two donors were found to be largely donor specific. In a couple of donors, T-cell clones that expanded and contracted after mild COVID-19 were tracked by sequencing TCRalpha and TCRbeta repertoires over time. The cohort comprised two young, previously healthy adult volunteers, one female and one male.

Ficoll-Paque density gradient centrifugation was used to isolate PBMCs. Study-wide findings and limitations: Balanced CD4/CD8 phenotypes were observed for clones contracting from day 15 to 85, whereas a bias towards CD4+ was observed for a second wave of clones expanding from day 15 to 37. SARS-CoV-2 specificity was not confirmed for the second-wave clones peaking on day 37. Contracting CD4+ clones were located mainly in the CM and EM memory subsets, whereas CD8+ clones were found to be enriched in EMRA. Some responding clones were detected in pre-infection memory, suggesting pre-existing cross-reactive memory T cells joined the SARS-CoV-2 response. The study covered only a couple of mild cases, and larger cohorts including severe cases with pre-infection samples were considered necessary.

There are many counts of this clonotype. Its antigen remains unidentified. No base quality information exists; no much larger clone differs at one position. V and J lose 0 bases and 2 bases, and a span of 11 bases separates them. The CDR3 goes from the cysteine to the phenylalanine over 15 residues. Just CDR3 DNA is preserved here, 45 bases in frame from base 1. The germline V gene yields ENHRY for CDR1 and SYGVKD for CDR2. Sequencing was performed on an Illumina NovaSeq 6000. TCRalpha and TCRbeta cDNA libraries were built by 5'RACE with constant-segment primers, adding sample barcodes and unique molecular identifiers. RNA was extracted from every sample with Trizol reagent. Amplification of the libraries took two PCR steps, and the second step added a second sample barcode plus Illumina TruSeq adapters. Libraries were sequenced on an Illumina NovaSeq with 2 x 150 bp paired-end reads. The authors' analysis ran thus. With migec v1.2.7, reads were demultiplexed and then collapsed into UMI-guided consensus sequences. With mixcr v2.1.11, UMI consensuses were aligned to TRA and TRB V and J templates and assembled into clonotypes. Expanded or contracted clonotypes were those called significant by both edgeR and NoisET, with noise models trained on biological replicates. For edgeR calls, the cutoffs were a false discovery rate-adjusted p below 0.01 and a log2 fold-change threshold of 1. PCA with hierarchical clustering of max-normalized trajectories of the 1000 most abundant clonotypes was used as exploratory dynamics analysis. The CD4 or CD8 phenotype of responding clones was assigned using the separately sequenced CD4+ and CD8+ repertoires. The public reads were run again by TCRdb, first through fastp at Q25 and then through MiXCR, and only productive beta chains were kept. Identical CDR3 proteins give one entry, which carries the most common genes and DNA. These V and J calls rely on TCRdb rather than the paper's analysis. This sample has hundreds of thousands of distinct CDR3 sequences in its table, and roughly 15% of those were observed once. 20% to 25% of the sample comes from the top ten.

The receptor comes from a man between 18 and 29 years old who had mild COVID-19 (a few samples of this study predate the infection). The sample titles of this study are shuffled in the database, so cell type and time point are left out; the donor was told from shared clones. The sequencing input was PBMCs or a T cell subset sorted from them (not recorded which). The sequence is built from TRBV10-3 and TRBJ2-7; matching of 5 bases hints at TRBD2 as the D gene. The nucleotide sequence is TGTGCCATCAGTGAGTCGGCGGACTCTACCTACGAGCAGTACTTC. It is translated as CAISESADSTYEQYF.